Sequencing of this TCR beta chain was carried out in a study of T cells in Graves' hyperthyroidism and ophthalmopathy. Overall study results and limits: A 13 V-J model separated ophthalmopathy from stable hyperthyroidism.

Using RNA transcripts as the source, TCR beta CDR3 regions were amplified. Using the HTBI primer set, a first-round RT-PCR was run on the TCR CDR3. TCRdb ran MiXCR on the multiplex PCR reads and lists one entry per CDR3 protein. This sample has hundreds of thousands of distinct CDR3 sequences; more than 15% occur once, and the top ten carry around 7%. Diagnoses were established using clinical symptoms, serum thyroxine and TRAb, thyroid ultrasound and orbital computed tomography. The table lists this clonotype with a few counts. Its specificity is unknown. The receptor comes from a woman between 18 and 29 years old with Graves' hyperthyroidism. The sample was blood.

DNA for the CDR3: TGTGCCAGTAGTCCCCTAGCGGGAGTACGGGAGACCCAGTACTTC. It encodes CASSPLAGVRETQYF. The chain employs TRBV19 and TRBJ2-5; TRBD2 matches at 10 bases. The CDR3 consists of 15 residues. The germline CDR1 and CDR2 sequences are LNHDA and SQIVND (reference sequence). V was pared by 5 bases and J by 5 bases, with 8 bases of the junction left unmatched.